This T cell receptor beta chain was identified during a study of T cell responses to AZD1222 COVID-19 vaccine. Study-level points and caveats: Two AZD1222 administrations were followed by greater Spike-specific TCR breadth and depth. Repertoire samples came only from after the peak T cell response.

Trimming removed 2 bases at V and 0 bases at J, with 5 bases between. The CDR3 contains 14 residues. Germline CDR1 MRHNA, CDR2 SNTAGT. Clones were sequenced by immunoSEQ multiplex PCR, and TCRdb holds only the in-frame ones, with some missing. The sample yields about 180,000 clones, around 88% seen once. In regard to this clone: Its specificity is unknown.

The chain links TRBV6-4 to TRBJ2-1, with D possibly matching TRBD2 (5 bases). The clonotype originates from an adult in good health. Sequencing was performed on peripheral blood, taken on day 0 of AZD1222 vaccination. CDR3 amino acids: CASSDRDSYNEQFF. The CDR3 DNA reads TGTGCCAGCAGTGACCGGGACTCCTACAATGAGCAGTTCTTC.